This T cell receptor (beta chain) was identified during a study of shared clonotypes between healthy human individuals. The overall study: The people who gave samples were two women and a few men aged 18 to 49. Donors had three CD4 naive, three CD4 memory, two CD8 naive and one CD8 memory plate apiece.

Naive CD8 cells lacked CD45RO, underwent positive selection for CCR7 and left out terminally differentiated effector memory CD45RA+ cells. Every subset had its genomic DNA shared out evenly among several immunoSEQ plates. TCRdb's table, derived via immunoSEQ multiplex PCR, lists solely in-frame clones and lacks some. The data show about 820,000 clones, 80% to 95% seen once. Per germline, CDR1 SGHDT and CDR2 YYEEEE. The V segment lost 4 bases and the J segment 3 bases; nucleotides outside the gene matches: 11. This CDR3 is 16 amino acids long. Regarding the study as a whole: Deeper or shallower sequencing was expected to change how clonotypes are shared among donors.

As concerns this clone: Its antigen is undetermined.

V and J are TRBV5-6 and TRBJ2-3, with 7 bases fitting TRBD1. Sequenced material: naive CD8+ T cells sorted from blood. This sequence originates from a man aged 30 to 45 in good health. The DNA for the CDR3 is TGTGCCAGCAGCACTACAGGGGTGGATGTTACAGATACGCAGTATTTT. The encoded protein is CASSTTGVDVTDTQYF.